This entry is about one T cell receptor beta chain. Its antigen is as yet unknown. One base away lies a much larger clone, so this may be a sequencing read error. Germline V gene sequence: CDR1 SGHTA, CDR2 FQGNSA. The CDR3 consists of 15 residues. This record comes from a study of glioma-infiltrating T cells. Whole-study findings and limits: Gliomas, especially low-grade, showed above-expected tissue-blood divergence; non-neoplastic patients showed below.

Using RNA template, CDR3s of TCR alpha and beta were amplified with iRepertoire arm-PCR. TCRdb itself ran the multiplex PCR reads through MiXCR, one entry per CDR3 protein. The sample shows under 200,000 distinct CDR3 sequences, around 40% of them seen only once. This sequence joins TRBV7-2 and TRBJ1-3; D remains unclear. Sequencing was performed on glioma tissue, nonneoplastic brain tissue, or PBMCs (not recorded which). The source of this sequence is a human donor with low-grade glioma or glioblastoma, undergoing nonglioma brain surgery, or in good health (not recorded which). The CDR3 reads CARSLGSAGGNTIYF. In nucleotides, the CDR3 is TGTGCCAGAAGCTTAGGGTCAGCAGGTGGAAACACCATATATTTT.